This T cell receptor (beta chain) was obtained from a study of T cells in Graves' hyperthyroidism and ophthalmopathy. General observations from the study: The model forecast ophthalmopathy, anticipating it by a median 6.5 months before onset.

Exclusion criteria comprised uncontrolled infection, other autoimmune disease, pregnancy or lactation. It was 10 ml of fresh peripheral blood that supplied the PBMCs. Trimming pared 5 bases from V and 3 bases from J, leaving 11 bases between. CDR3 length: 13 amino acids. Germline V lookup: CDR1 SGHTA, CDR2 FQGNSA. Amplification yielded TCR beta CDR3 regions, with RNA transcripts as the source. First-round RT-PCR with HTBI primers amplified the TCR CDR3 region. TCRdb re-called the multiplex PCR reads through MiXCR, storing one row per CDR3 protein. Found here are hundreds of thousands of distinct CDR3 sequences, approximately 15% of them singletons; the top ten hold about 18%. In its sample, this clonotype was seen many times. What it binds is not known.

The V gene is TRBV7-2, the J gene TRBJ2-7, with unresolved D. Material: blood. The TCR originated in a woman aged 18 to 35 with Graves' hyperthyroidism. The CDR3 DNA sequence: TGTGCCAGCAGCGGTGTGGGTAACTACGAGCAGTACTTC. Its protein is CASSGVGNYEQYF.